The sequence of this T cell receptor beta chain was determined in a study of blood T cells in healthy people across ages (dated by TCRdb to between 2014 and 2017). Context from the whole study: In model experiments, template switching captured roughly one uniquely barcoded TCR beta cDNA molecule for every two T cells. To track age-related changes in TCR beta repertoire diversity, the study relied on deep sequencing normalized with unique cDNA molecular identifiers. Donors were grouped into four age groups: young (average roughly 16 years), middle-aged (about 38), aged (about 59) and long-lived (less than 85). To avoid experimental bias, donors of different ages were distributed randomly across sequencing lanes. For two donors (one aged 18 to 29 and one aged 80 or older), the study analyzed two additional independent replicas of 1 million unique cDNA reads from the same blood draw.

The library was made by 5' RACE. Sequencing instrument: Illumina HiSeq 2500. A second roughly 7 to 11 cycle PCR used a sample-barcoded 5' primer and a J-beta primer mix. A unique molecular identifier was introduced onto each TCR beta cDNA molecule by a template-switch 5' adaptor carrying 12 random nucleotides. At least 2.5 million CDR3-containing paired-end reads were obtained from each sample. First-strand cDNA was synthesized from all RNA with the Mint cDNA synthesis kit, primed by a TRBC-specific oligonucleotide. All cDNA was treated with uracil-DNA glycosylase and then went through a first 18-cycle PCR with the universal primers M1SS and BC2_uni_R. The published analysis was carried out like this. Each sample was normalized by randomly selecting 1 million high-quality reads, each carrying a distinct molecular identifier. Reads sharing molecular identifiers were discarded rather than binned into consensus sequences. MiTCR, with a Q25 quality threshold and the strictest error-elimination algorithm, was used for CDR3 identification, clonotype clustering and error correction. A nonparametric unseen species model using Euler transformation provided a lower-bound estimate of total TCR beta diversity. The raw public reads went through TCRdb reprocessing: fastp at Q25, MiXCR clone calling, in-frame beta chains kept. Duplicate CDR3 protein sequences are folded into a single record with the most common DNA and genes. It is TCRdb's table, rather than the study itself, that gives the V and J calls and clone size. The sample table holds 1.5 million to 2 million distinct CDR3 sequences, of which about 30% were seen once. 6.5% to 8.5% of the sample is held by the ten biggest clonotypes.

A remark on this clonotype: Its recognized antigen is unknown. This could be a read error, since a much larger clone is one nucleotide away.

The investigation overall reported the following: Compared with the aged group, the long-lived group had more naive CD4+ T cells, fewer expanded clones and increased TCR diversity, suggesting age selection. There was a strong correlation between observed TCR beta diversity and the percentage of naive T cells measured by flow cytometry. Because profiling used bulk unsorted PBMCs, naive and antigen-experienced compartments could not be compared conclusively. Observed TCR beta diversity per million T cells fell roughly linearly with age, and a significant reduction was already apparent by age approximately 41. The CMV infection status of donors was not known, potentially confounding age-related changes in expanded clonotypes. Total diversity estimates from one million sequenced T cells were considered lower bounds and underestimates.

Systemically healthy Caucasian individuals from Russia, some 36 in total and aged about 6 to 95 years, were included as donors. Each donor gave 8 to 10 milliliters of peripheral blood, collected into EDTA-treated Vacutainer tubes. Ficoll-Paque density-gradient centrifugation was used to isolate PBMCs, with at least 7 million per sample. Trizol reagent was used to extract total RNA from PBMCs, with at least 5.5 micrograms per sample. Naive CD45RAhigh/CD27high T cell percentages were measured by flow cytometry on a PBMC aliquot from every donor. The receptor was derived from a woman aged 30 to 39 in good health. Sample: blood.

The CDR3 is CTSSPAVDGRGEQYF. The DNA reads as follows: TGCACCAGCAGCCCAGCGGTGGACGGGAGGGGCGAGCAGTACTTC. Rearrangement joined TRBV10-2 to TRBJ2-1; a stretch of 8 junction bases matches TRBD2. Judging by the DNA end, TRBJ2-7 fits better; the J call may be wrong. CDR1 WSHSY and CDR2 SAAADI were looked up in the germline V gene. The cysteine opens and the phenylalanine closes a CDR3 of 15 amino acids. Left in the record is the CDR3 DNA by itself, 45 bases read in frame from the first base.